The 9 T cell receptor beta chains below were found in one sample sequenced in a study of early T cells in non-severe SARS-CoV-2 infection. TCRdb re-derived calls from the 5' RACE reads in MiXCR, one entry per CDR3 protein. Altogether some 80,000 distinct CDR3 sequences are present, roughly an eighth being singletons, with the ten largest covering about 1.5%. The sample taken for sequencing was whole blood. The receptor set was obtained from an adult who was a healthcare worker with PCR-confirmed SARS-CoV-2 infection or an uninfected control (not recorded which).

The CDR3: CASSYSDGSNEKLFF. Here the CDR3 DNA reads TGTGCCAGCAGTTACTCGGACGGATCTAATGAAAAACTGTTTTTT. The chain recombines TRBV6-5 with TRBJ1-4; unclear D gene. From germline, CDR1 is MNHEY and CDR2 SVGAGI. Trimming removed 0 bases at V and 3 bases at J, with 8 bases between. The CDR3 runs to 15 residues.

V usage is TRBV12-3 or TRBV12-4 and J usage is TRBJ1-3; maybe TRBD1 (5 bases). V was cut by 3 bases and J by 2 bases, with 14 bases left in between. The CDR3 extends over 16 amino acids. The CDR3 protein is CASSFAGRGAGNTIYF. The CDR3 nucleotides are TGTGCCAGCAGTTTTGCCGGAAGAGGGGCTGGAAACACCATATATTTT.

About this clonotype itself: This may arise from a read error, as a much more abundant clone is one base away. This chain joins TRBV28 and TRBJ2-7, with TRBD2 as a possible D gene (5 bases). Germline V gives CDR1 MDHEN, CDR2 SYDVKM. The CDR3 is 11 residues long. In nucleotides, the CDR3 is TGTGCCAGCAGTCCATCGAGGGAGCAGTGCTTC. Translated: CASSPSREQCF.

The rearrangement links TRBV5-5 to TRBJ2-7; D gene uncertain. V was cut by 3 bases and J by 0 bases, with 10 bases left in between. CDR1 and CDR2 (germline): SGHKS, YYEKEE (reference sequence). The CDR3 runs to 14 residues. CDR3: CASSSLPGSYEQYF. The CDR3 DNA follows: TGTGCCAGCAGCTCCCTTCCCGGCTCCTACGAGCAGTACTTC.

This clonotype was observed a handful of times. The CDR3 DNA reads TGTGCCAGCAGCCGTAGCGGGGTCGGAGAGACCCAGTACTTC. Translated: CASSRSGVGETQYF. The chain is built from TRBV14 and TRBJ2-5, with 8 bases identical to TRBD2. The V and J ends lost 4 bases and 4 bases, in that order; junction bases with no gene match: 5. This CDR3 spans 14 amino acids. The germline gives CDR1 SGHDN, CDR2 FVKESK. Drawing the rest from reference TRBV14 and TRBJ2-5, the complete variable domain is EAGVTQFPSHSVIEKGQTVTLRCDPISGHDNLYWYRRVMGKEIKFLLHFVKESKQDESGMPNNRFLAERTGGTYSTLKVQPAELEDSGVYFCASSRSGVGETQYFGPGTRLLVL.

The chain is built from TRBV5-1 and TRBJ2-7; 7 bases are shared with TRBD2. The CDR3 is 14 residues long. Germline CDR1 reads SGHRS; CDR2 reads YFSETQ. V shed 2 bases and J 3 bases; nucleotides not matched to a gene: 5. In nucleotides, the CDR3 is TGCGCCAGCAGCTTCGAGCGGGGTAACTACGAGCAGTACTTC. It specifies CASSFERGNYEQYF.

This clonotype was counted many times. J is TRBJ1-4 and V is TRBV7-6; no reliable D call. Germline assignment: CDR1 SGHVS and CDR2 FNYEAQ. V was pared by 2 bases and J by 0 bases, with 7 bases between. This CDR3 region has 15 residues. For the CDR3, the DNA is TGTGCCAGCAGCTTACTCCCCGCAACTAATGAAAAACTGTTTTTT. Amino acid sequence: CASSLLPATNEKLFF.

Ten or more counts support this clonotype. The V and J genes are TRBV29-1 and TRBJ1-4, with D perhaps matching TRBD1 (6 bases). The CDR3 is made up of 12 amino acids. Trimming cost V 2 bases and J 8 bases, with 9 bases left between them. The germline CDR1 and CDR2 sequences are SQVTM and ANQGSEA. DNA of the CDR3: TGCAGCGTTGAAACAGGGCGGGAAAAACTGTTTTTT. Amino acids: CSVETGREKLFF.

This clonotype was observed a handful of times. The V and J genes are TRBV25-1 and TRBJ1-1; D gene ambiguous. The V end was cut by 5 bases, the J end by 6 bases, with 19 bases between. CDR3 length: 15 residues. The germline V gene has CDR1 MGHDK and CDR2 SYGVNS. The CDR3 protein is CASSPPRGGSPEAFF. As DNA, the CDR3 is TGTGCCAGCAGTCCTCCCCGTGGAGGGAGTCCTGAAGCTTTCTTT.